This T cell receptor (beta chain) was documented in a study of cytomegalovirus exposure and HLA in healthy donors. About the study: A preliminary data release comprised around 85 million unique TCRs obtained from HLA-typed donors. Study-wide results and limits: For TCR beta chains, V- and J-gene trimming was later linked to a missense DCLRE1C variant. Segments of the TCR beta V type were, in most cases, productive about 87% or about 30% of the time in an earlier analysis. Another analysis was done later, and it associated over 15,000 TCR beta sequences with HLA alleles at 0.05 false discovery rate.

60 Vbeta and 13 Jbeta primers were used in PCR. Profiling relied on immunoSEQ multiplex PCR, and the TCRdb table lists in-frame clones only, not all of them. In the table there are approximately 110,000 clones, roughly 85% of which are singletons. With regard to this clone: As yet, its antigen is unknown.

The CDR3 has 17 amino acids. Germline CDR1 and CDR2: KGHSH and LQKENI. J was trimmed by 4 bases and V by 3 bases; bases with no gene match: 10. The sequence derives from a woman aged 35 to 49 in good health and CMV-seronegative. The sequencing input was PBMCs. The rearrangement uses TRBV18 and TRBJ1-1; 11 bases align to TRBD1. CDR3 coding DNA: TGTGCCAGCTCACCCGAAGGAGGGGGACAGGGGGGCACTGAAGCTTTCTTT. It encodes CASSPEGGGQGGTEAFF.